This entry lists 13 T cell receptor beta chains sequenced from one sample in a study of T cells after yellow fever vaccination. TCRdb processed the 5' RACE reads anew with MiXCR; each CDR3 protein has one entry. This table has under 200,000 distinct CDR3 sequences, approximately 11% appearing once. Sequencing used CD8+ T cells sorted from PBMCs, obtained 15 days after the yellow fever booster vaccination. The receptor source for this set is a man aged 18 to 29 who received the YFV17D yellow fever vaccine.

This clonotype was found many times. The rearrangement links TRBV6-5 to TRBJ1-2; 7 bases agree with TRBD1. CDR1 and CDR2 from the germline V gene are MNHEY and SVGAGI. With V trimmed by 5 bases and J by 7 bases, 13 bases remained unmatched. The CDR3 runs 15 residues. The CDR3 is CASSLNRGTGGGYTF. The CDR3 nucleotides read TGTGCCAGCAGTCTAAACAGGGGCACCGGAGGTGGCTACACCTTC.

The chain carries TRBV7-9 and TRBJ1-1; no clear D. Germline V gene sequence: CDR1 SEHNR, CDR2 FQNEAQ (reference sequence). CDR3 length: 13 amino acids. V was shortened by 6 bases and J by 3 bases, with 11 bases between the two germline ends. CDR3 loop: CASRDVLDTEAFF. The CDR3 coding sequence is TGTGCCAGCAGGGACGTCCTAGACACTGAAGCTTTCTTT.

This clonotype was seen a handful of times. The rearrangement uses TRBV29-1 and TRBJ1-2; perhaps TRBD1 as D (6 bases). Trimming removed 0 bases at V and 3 bases at J, with 11 bases between. CDR1 and CDR2 from the germline V gene are SQVTM and ANQGSEA. This CDR3 has 14 amino acids. Written as DNA, the CDR3 is TGCAGCGTTGAAGATCCAGGGGTTGACTATGGCTACACCTTC. This codes for CSVEDPGVDYGYTF.

This clonotype was observed at least ten times. The rearrangement joins TRBV7-7 to TRBJ2-2; D could derive from TRBD1 or TRBD2 (6 bases each). Per germline, CDR1 SSHAT and CDR2 FNYEAQ (reference sequence). The CDR3 is 13 amino acids. The CDR3 sequence: CASAPGATGELFF. CDR3 DNA: TGTGCTAGCGCCCCGGGGGCCACCGGGGAGCTGTTTTTT.

Ten or more counts support this clonotype. One junction end does not reproduce the germline sequence, and a read error may be involved. This chain links TRBV20-1 with TRBJ2-2, with 8 nucleotides matching TRBD1. The CDR3 has 16 amino acids. Germline V CDR1 and CDR2: DFQATT, SNEGSKA (reference sequence). CDR3 amino acids: CSARVPGQANTGELFF. The CDR3, as DNA: TGCAGTGCCAGAGTCCCGGGACAGGCCAACACCGGGGAGCTGTTTTTT.

The rearrangement uses TRBV7-2 and TRBJ2-5, with D perhaps TRBD2 (7 bases). CDR3 length: 17 residues. CDR1 SGHTA and CDR2 FQGNSA come from the germline V gene. The V gene lost 5 bases and the J gene lost 1 base, with 20 bases spanning the gap. In DNA form, the CDR3 reads TGTGCCAGCAGCCTAGGGGGACCGGGGGGCGGCCAAGAGACCCAGTACTTC. It is translated as CASSLGGPGGGQETQYF.

This clonotype has just one count. The chain links TRBV9 to TRBJ2-1, with D perhaps assigned TRBD1 or TRBD2 (6 bases each). The CDR3 length is 14 residues. The V end lost 7 bases, the J end lost 2 bases, and 13 bases lay between the germline ends. Germline V gene sequence: CDR1 SGDLS, CDR2 YYNGEE. The CDR3 bases are TGTGCCAGCGGGGGCCCGGGGGCCTACAATGAGCAGTTCTTC. It codes for CASGGPGAYNEQFF.

This clonotype was seen a handful of times. The chain employs TRBV12-3 or TRBV12-4 and TRBJ1-5; no firm D call. V lost 6 bases and J 1 base, leaving 13 bases between the germline ends. The CDR3 sequence is 15 residues long. The chain's CDR3 is CASSDRLHSNQPQHF. The CDR3 DNA sequence: TGTGCCAGCAGCGACCGTCTACACAGCAATCAGCCCCAGCATTTT.

V is TRBV7-6 and J is TRBJ2-3; D unresolved. The V and J ends lost 5 bases and 6 bases respectively, with 12 bases between them. CDR1 and CDR2 (germline): SGHVS, FNYEAQ. The CDR3 contains 13 residues. The CDR3 DNA is TGTGCCAGCAGCCCGGTCATGAGGGATACGCAGTATTTT. Encoded protein: CASSPVMRDTQYF.

This clonotype was seen only a few times. The chain has TRBV20-1 and TRBJ2-7; D is tentatively TRBD1 or TRBD2 (5 bases each). CDR3 length: 13 amino acids. Trimming shortened V by 4 bases and J by 1 base, and 11 bases separated the two germline ends. Looked up from germline, CDR1 is DFQATT and CDR2 is SNEGSKA (reference sequence). CDR3 loop: CSAILRESYEQYV. Here the CDR3 DNA reads TGCAGTGCTATCCTCAGGGAGTCCTACGAGCAGTACGTC.

The V gene is TRBV7-9, the J gene TRBJ2-5; 11 bases align to TRBD1. The CDR3 spans 14 residues. Per germline, CDR1 SEHNR and CDR2 FQNEAQ (reference sequence). Trimming at V came to 7 bases and at J to 4 bases, leaving 5 bases not matched to a gene. The CDR3 protein is CASTQDRGRETQYF. DNA for the CDR3: TGTGCCAGCACTCAGGACAGGGGGCGAGAGACCCAGTACTTC.

This rearrangement joins TRBV7-6 to TRBJ1-2; D is possibly TRBD1 (6 bases). V was cut by 6 bases and J by 8 bases, with 25 bases left in between. Per the germline V gene, CDR1 is SGHVS and CDR2 is FNYEAQ. The CDR3 is 16 residues long. Here the CDR3 reads CASSTRAGVGPEGYTF. In DNA, the CDR3 is TGTGCCAGCAGTACGAGGGCAGGGGTGGGCCCAGAGGGCTACACCTTC.

The chain employs TRBV11-2 and TRBJ2-3; 8 nucleotides match TRBD2. Germline V gives CDR1 SGHAT, CDR2 FQNNGV. This CDR3 has 18 amino acids. The V gene end was trimmed by 4 bases and the J gene end by 1 base; junction bases not matched to a gene: 13. The CDR3 protein is CASSSPTGGGTGTDTQYF. The CDR3 DNA follows: TGTGCCAGCAGCTCCCCTACTGGCGGGGGGACTGGCACAGATACGCAGTATTTT.